Listed below are T cell receptor beta chains from one sample, sequenced in a study of T cells in Graves' hyperthyroidism and ophthalmopathy. From the multiplex PCR reads, TCRdb called clonotypes with MiXCR, one entry per CDR3 protein. This repertoire shows about 98,000 distinct CDR3 sequences, 35% to 45% found once; its top ten account for roughly 10%. Sequencing was performed on peripheral blood or thyroid tissue (not recorded which). These receptors all stem from a woman aged 30 to 39 with Graves' hyperthyroidism. Each CDR3 is given without its conserved first and last residue. The D gene is left open where the match is weak.

cdr3_length v_call d_call cdr3_aa
13 TRBV15 . ATSTPQGRSYGYT
13 TRBV11-1 TRBD2 ARDGGLAGTYEQY
12 TRBV3-1 TRBD1 ASSLATGTDEAF
10 TRBV2 TRBD1 ASRDRAQPQH
14 TRBV7-9 TRBD2 ASTKGRERGQETLY
12 TRBV28 TRBD1 ASTIDRGQSEAF
11 TRBV30 . AWSEQGDQPQH
9 TRBV28 . ASRGVYEQY
14 TRBV15 TRBD1 ATSRNPGQGGEKLF
13 TRBV28 . ASSVVGLMNQPQH
11 TRBV7-3 . ASSLMARTEAF
13 TRBV19 . ASRMDRATNEKLF
14 TRBV11-2 . ASSLAGVAGSEELF
16 TRBV7-9 TRBD2 ASSSGRLAGTSMDEQY
14 TRBV15 TRBD1 ATSSDPGQAWSEAF
13 TRBV4-1 . ASSQDGDRNSPLH
12 TRBV20-1 TRBD1 SARDIGTGETQY
13 TRBV20-1 . SARPQSSYNSPLH
9 TRBV20-1 . SAILNYGYT
13 TRBV20-1 . SARDQGQYNSPLH
14 TRBV7-8 . ASSLRWQPDSYEQY
13 TRBV28 TRBD2 ASSALAGGPHEQY
12 TRBV20-1 TRBD2 SAPKAGGQNEQY
16 TRBV6-5 . ASIPATGRGMRGNTIY
13 TRBV20-1 . SATKRGLARETQY
12 TRBV5-5 . ASSRESGGAEAF
10 TRBV12-3/TRBV12-4 . ASSPSLYEQY
11 TRBV20-1 TRBD1 SAGGQTDTEAF